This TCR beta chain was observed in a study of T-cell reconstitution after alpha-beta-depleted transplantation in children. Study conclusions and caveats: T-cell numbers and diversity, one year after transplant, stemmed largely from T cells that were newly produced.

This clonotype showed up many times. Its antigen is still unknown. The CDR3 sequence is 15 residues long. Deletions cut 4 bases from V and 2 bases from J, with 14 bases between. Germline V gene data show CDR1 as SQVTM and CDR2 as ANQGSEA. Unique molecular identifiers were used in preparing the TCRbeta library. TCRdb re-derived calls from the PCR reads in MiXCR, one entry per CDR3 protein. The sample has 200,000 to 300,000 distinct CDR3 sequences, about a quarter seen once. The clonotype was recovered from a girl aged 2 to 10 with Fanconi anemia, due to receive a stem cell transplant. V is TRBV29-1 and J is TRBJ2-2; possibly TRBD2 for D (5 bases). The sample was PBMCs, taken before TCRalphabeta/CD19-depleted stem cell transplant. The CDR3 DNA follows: TGCAGCGTTGTACTGGCGGGCCTTAACACCGGGGAGCTGTTTTTT. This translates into CSVVLAGLNTGELFF.